This TCR beta chain was obtained from a study of T cells in localized non-small cell lung cancer. Study-wide results and caveats: Appearance in adjacent lung was seen for a median around 60 of the top 100 tumor clones. Those with higher blood T cell density had longer overall survival. Uninvolved adjacent lung, not tumor, had the highest T cell clonality.

Details on this clone: Its antigen is unknown.

The table came from immunoSEQ multiplex PCR; TCRdb's copy has only in-frame clones and leaves some out. This table holds tens of thousands of clones, about 88% found once. The TCR comes from a man between 40 and 75 years old with stage II lung adenocarcinoma. The starting material was PBMCs, obtained before any cancer treatment.

The CDR3 spells CASSVGGARSYEQYF. The CDR3 DNA reads TGTGCCAGCAGCGTAGGAGGGGCTCGATCATACGAGCAGTACTTC. This chain joins TRBV9 and TRBJ2-7; D possibly matches TRBD1 or TRBD2 (5 bases each). V shed 0 bases and J shed 4 bases, with 14 bases lying between them. Germline V gene sequence: CDR1 SGDLS, CDR2 YYNGEE. CDR3 length: 15 residues. Filled out from reference TRBV9 and TRBJ2-7, the complete variable domain reads DSGVTQTPKHLITATGQRVTLRCSPRSGDLSVYWYQQSLDQGLQFLIQYYNGEERAKGNILERFSAQQFPDLHSELNLSSLELGDSALYFCASSVGGARSYEQYFGPGTRLTVT.